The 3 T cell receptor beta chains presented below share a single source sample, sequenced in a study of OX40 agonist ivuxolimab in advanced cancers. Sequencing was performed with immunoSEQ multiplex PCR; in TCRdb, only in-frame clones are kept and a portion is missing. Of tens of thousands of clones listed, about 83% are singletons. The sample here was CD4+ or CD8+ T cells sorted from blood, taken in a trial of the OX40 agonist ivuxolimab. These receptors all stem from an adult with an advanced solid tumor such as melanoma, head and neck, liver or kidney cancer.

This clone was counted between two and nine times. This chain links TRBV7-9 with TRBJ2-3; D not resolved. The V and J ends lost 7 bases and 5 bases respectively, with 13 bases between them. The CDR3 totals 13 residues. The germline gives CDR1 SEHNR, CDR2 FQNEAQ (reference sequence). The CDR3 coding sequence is TGTGCCAGCAACAGACAAACAGAAGATACGCAGTATTTT. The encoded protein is CASNRQTEDTQYF.

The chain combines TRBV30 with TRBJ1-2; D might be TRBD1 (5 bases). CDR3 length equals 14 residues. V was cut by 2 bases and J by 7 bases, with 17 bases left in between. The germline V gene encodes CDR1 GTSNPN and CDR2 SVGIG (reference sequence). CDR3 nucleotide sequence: TGTGCCTGGAGTACCCTGTTGGGGGTGATTGGCTACACCTTC. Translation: CAWSTLLGVIGYTF.

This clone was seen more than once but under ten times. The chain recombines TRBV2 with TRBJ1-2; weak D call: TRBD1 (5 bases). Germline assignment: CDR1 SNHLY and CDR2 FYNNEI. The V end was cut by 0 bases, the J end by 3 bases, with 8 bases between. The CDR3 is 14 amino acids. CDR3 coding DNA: TGTGCCAGCAGTGAAGCATCAGGGTACTATGGCTACACCTTC. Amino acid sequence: CASSEASGYYGYTF.